The sequence of this T cell receptor beta chain was determined in a study of CD4 T cells in relation to SARS-CoV-2 and coronaviruses. Overall study: PBMCs were cultured with antigen for over nine days before TCR beta sequencing.

Germline V gene data show CDR1 as MGHRA and CDR2 as YSYEKL. CDR3 size: 15 residues. V was pared by 0 bases and J by 1 base, with 9 bases between. Sorted naive or memory CD4+ cells met CEF peptides for roughly 10 days. As concerns this clone: The antigen is not known.

Survey-level TCR-beta sequencing used DNA from CEF-cultured naive and memory CD4+ T cells. Profiling relied on immunoSEQ multiplex PCR, and the TCRdb table lists in-frame clones only, not all of them. The sample includes about 40,000 clones, 82% of them seen just once. The J gene is TRBJ1-2, the V gene TRBV4-1; no definite D call. The clonotype was recovered from an adult with COVID-19. What was sequenced was naive CD4+ T cells from PBMCs, cultured in vitro. Subset reported: naive CD4+ T cells isolated by negative enrichment. The CDR3 sequence: CASSQDQGNNYGYTF. Written as DNA, the CDR3 is TGCGCCAGCAGCCAAGATCAAGGGAATAACTATGGCTACACCTTC.